This T cell receptor beta chain appears in the sequencing data of a study of blood T cell repertoires in COVID-19. Trimming at V came to 0 bases and at J to 3 bases, leaving 4 bases not matched to a gene. There are 17 residues in the CDR3. Germline CDR1 is KGHSH and CDR2 is LQKENI. Assay: immunoSEQ multiplex PCR; the TCRdb copy retains only in-frame clones and omits some. This table has tens of thousands of clones, roughly three quarters appearing once. The sample holds a few counts of this clone. The origin of this receptor is a man between 65 and 80 years old with acute or convalescent COVID-19. Material: peripheral blood. The chain couples TRBV18 to TRBJ2-2; 10 positions match TRBD1. CDR3 in amino acids: CASSPPSGTGDTGELFF. CDR3 nucleotide sequence: TGTGCCAGCTCACCACCTTCCGGGACAGGGGACACCGGGGAGCTGTTTTTT. The complete variable domain, with remaining parts taken from reference TRBV18 and TRBJ2-2, reads NAGVMQNPRHLVRRRGQEARLRCSPMKGHSHVYWYRQLPEEGLKFMVYLQKENIIDESGMPKERFSAEFPKEGPSILRIQQVVRGDSAAYFCASSPPSGTGDTGELFFGEGSRLTVL.